The entry below gives a single T cell receptor beta chain sequence along with its context. Its specificity is not known. The PCR ran on 60 Vbeta and 13 Jbeta primers. This table comes from immunoSEQ multiplex PCR, and its TCRdb copy is limited to in-frame clones, with some not included. The sample yields some 190,000 clones, 65% to 80% seen once. CDR3 length equals 18 residues. V shed 4 bases and J 0 bases; nucleotides not matched to a gene: 13. Germline CDR1 SGHNT, CDR2 YYREEE (reference sequence). The data belong to a study of cytomegalovirus exposure and HLA in healthy donors. Whole-study context: HLA-typed donors were the source of about 90 million unique TCRs held in an early data release. Study findings and constraints: HLA allele associations emerged for roughly 17,000 TCR beta sequences in a later analysis, at 0.05 false discovery rate. Being productive about 87% or about 30% of the time was typical of most TCR beta V segments in an earlier analysis.

The receptor's source is a man younger than 40 in good health and CMV-seropositive. J is TRBJ2-3 and V is TRBV5-4; 8 bases agree with TRBD2. The source material was PBMCs. CDR3: CASSPSGGRLSSTDTQYF. The CDR3 coding sequence is TGTGCCAGCAGCCCGAGCGGGGGCCGCCTTTCTAGCACAGATACGCAGTATTTT.